This T cell receptor (beta chain) was profiled in a study of Ad26.COV2.S vaccination and SARS-CoV-2 variants. Study results and limitations: Reportedly, after vaccination the spike-specific CD8+ and CD4+ T cell responses displayed substantial breadth.

Method: immunoSEQ multiplex PCR; TCRdb's copy keeps in-frame clones and lacks some. The data contain roughly 300,000 clones, around 89% of them seen just once; the ten biggest clones take up 6.4%. The sample's treatment: around 19 received Ad26.COV2.S at low or high dose, single or two shots; five or six received placebo; per-sample allocation not given. Specimens were obtained on day 63 following the first vaccine or placebo injection. As to this clone: The antigen is undetermined.

CDR3 length equals 14 residues. Germline lookup yields CDR1 SEHNR and CDR2 FQNEAQ (reference sequence). V lost 5 bases to trimming and J lost 2 bases; unmatched junction nucleotides: 4. The genes are TRBV7-9 and TRBJ2-7; 9 nucleotides align to TRBD1. This TCR was sampled from a person between 18 and 65 years old who received the Ad26.COV2.S COVID-19 vaccine or a placebo. The sample here was peripheral blood, taken in a trial of Ad26.COV2.S vaccine versus placebo. The CDR3, as DNA: TGTGCCAGCAGCACCGGGACAGGGACCTACGAGCAGTACTTC. Residues: CASSTGTGTYEQYF.